This T cell receptor (beta chain) was sequenced in a study of blood T cell repertoires in COVID-19. V was pared by 3 bases and J by 1 base, with 4 bases between. CDR3 size: 12 residues. CDR1 is LGHDT, CDR2 YNNKEL, per germline (reference sequence). Assay: immunoSEQ multiplex PCR; the TCRdb copy retains only in-frame clones and omits some. The sample comprises about 220,000 clones, around 84% of which are singletons, and roughly 5% rests with the top ten. Sequenced: peripheral blood. This chain links TRBV3-1 (or the pseudogene TRBV3-2) with TRBJ2-7; D remains unclear. The sequence was collected from a woman aged 55-70 years who had recovered from COVID-19. Written as DNA, the CDR3 is TGTGCCAGCAGCCATCCTTCCTACGAGCAGTACTTC. Protein sequence: CASSHPSYEQYF.